This T cell receptor (beta chain) is from a study of regulatory T cells in long-lasting Graves disease. Trimming removed 9 bases at V and 2 bases at J, with 18 bases between. The CDR3 consists of 15 residues. From germline, CDR1 is SGHRS and CDR2 YFSETQ. Time point indicated: newly diagnosed GD, antithyroid drugs for less than 3 months. With RNA extracted from PBMCs as input, the TCR library was made. Patients came from an endocrinology department in Xi'an, China. This clonotype appeared many times. What it binds is unknown. Building of the TCR beta libraries involved iRepertoire HTBI primers and Arm-PCR of CDR3 regions. TCRdb re-called the multiplex PCR reads with MiXCR, one entry per CDR3 protein. Among about 220,000 distinct CDR3 sequences, 15% to 20% were seen once, and the ten largest hold 10% to 15%. Findings of the study overall: Persistent Graves' patients showed a TCR diversity that was lower than that of newly diagnosed ones. Patients with persistent disease showed a bias toward TRBV28, TRBJ1-2 and TRBJ2-5.

This sample also belongs to another study, concerning T cells in Graves' hyperthyroidism and ophthalmopathy.

This TCR was sampled from a woman in her twenties or thirties with Graves disease. The specimen comprised peripheral blood mononuclear cells (PBMCs), sampled at new diagnosis, from a patient treated with antithyroid drugs. The chain recombines TRBV5-1 with TRBJ2-1; D is ambiguous. CDR3 amino acids: CATRSFGDTYNEQFF. In DNA form, the CDR3 reads TGCGCCACAAGAAGCTTTGGAGACACCTACAATGAGCAGTTCTTC. Full variable domain (remainder filled in from reference TRBV5-1 and TRBJ2-1): KAGVTQTPRYLIKTRGQQVTLSCSPISGHRSVSWYQQTPGQGLQFLFEYFSETQRNKGNFPGRFSGRQFSNSRSEMNVSTLELGDSALYLCATRSFGDTYNEQFFGPGTRLTVL.